These 7 T cell receptor beta chains came from one sample sequenced in a study of T cell responses to AZD1222 COVID-19 vaccine. Method: immunoSEQ multiplex PCR; TCRdb's copy keeps in-frame clones and lacks some. The repertoire consists of around 120,000 clones, with about 88% occurring once and the leading ten covering 7.5% to 8%. The source was peripheral blood, collected on day 0 of AZD1222 vaccination. The receptors were gathered from an adult in good health.

Here the CDR3 DNA reads TGTGCCTGGAGTGCGGACAGTCCCTTCCTATATTTT. Translated, it gives CAWSADSPFLYF. The rearrangement uses TRBV30 and TRBJ1-3, with a tentative D call TRBD1 (6 bases). The CDR3 runs 12 residues. Trimming took off 1 base at V and 14 bases at J, with 15 bases between the two ends. Germline values: CDR1 GTSNPN, CDR2 SVGIG (reference sequence).

The chain employs TRBV7-6 and TRBJ1-1, with D possibly TRBD1 on 6 matching bases. Germline V CDR1 and CDR2: SGHVS, FNYEAQ. Trimming took off 1 base at V and 0 bases at J, with 15 bases between the two ends. CDR3 size: 17 residues. The CDR3 reads CASSLEGGGALNTEAFF. The CDR3 DNA reads TGTGCCAGCAGCTTAGAGGGGGGAGGGGCTTTGAACACTGAAGCTTTCTTT.

This clone was seen just once. The V gene is TRBV28, the J gene TRBJ1-5; D not resolved. V lost 5 bases to trimming and J lost 3 bases, with 14 bases between them. Looked up from germline, CDR1 is MDHEN and CDR2 is SYDVKM. The CDR3 loop spans 15 amino acids. The CDR3: CASSPRPLLNQPQHF. In nucleotides, the CDR3 is TGTGCCAGCAGTCCCCGGCCGCTCCTCAATCAGCCCCAGCATTTT.

This clone was found once. This chain uses TRBV2 with TRBJ1-5; 9 positions agree with TRBD1. V shed 5 bases and J 6 bases; nucleotides not matched to a gene: 5. Germline CDR1 SNHLY, CDR2 FYNNEI. The CDR3 loop spans 14 amino acids. CDR3 DNA: TGTGCCAGCAGTCAACAGGGGGCTCGTCAGCCCCAGCATTTT. This codes for CASSQQGARQPQHF.

This chain uses TRBV14 with TRBJ1-1, with TRBD1 matching over 7 bases. This CDR3 is built from 15 residues. Trimming cost V 4 bases and J 5 bases; bases outside gene matches: 10. Looked up from germline, CDR1 is SGHDN and CDR2 is FVKESK. As DNA, the CDR3 is TGTGCCAGCAGCCTTGGGAGGGGGCTCTGGACTGAAGCTTTCTTT. It encodes CASSLGRGLWTEAFF.

The chain carries TRBV2 and TRBJ2-5; D could derive from TRBD1 or TRBD2 (6 bases each). The V gene's germline CDR1 is SNHLY and CDR2 FYNNEI. The V and J ends lost 2 bases and 5 bases respectively, with 12 bases between them. The CDR3 consists of 14 residues. This CDR3 is CASSERGVVETQYF. The CDR3 DNA reads TGTGCCAGCAGTGAAAGGGGGGTAGTGGAGACCCAGTACTTC.

This chain connects TRBV29-1 to TRBJ1-6; D is perhaps TRBD1 (5 bases). Looked up from germline, CDR1 is SQVTM and CDR2 is ANQGSEA. V lost 4 bases to trimming and J lost 7 bases, with 11 bases between them. The CDR3 extends over 13 amino acids. The CDR3 spells CSVGETANSPLHF. In DNA form, the CDR3 reads TGCAGCGTTGGTGAGACAGCCAATTCACCCCTCCACTTT. Looking up the rest from reference TRBV29-1 and TRBJ1-6 gives the full variable domain: SAVISQKPSRDICQRGTSLTIQCQVDSQVTMMFWYRQQPGQSLTLIATANQGSEATYESGFVIDKFPISRPNLTFSTLTVSNMSPEDSSIYLCSVGETANSPLHFGNGTRLTVT.